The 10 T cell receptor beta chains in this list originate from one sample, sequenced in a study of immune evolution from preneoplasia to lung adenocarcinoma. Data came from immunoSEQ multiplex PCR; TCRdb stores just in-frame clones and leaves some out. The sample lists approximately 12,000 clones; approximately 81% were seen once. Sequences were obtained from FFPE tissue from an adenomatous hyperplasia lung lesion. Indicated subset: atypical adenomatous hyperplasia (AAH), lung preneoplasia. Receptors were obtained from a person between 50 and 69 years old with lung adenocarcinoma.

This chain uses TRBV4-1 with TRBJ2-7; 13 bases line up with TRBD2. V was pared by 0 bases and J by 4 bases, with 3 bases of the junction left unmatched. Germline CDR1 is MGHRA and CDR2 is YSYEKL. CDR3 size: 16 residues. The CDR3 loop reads CASSQDGTSGIYEQYF. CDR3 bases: TGCGCCAGCAGCCAAGATGGGACTAGCGGGATATACGAGCAGTACTTC.

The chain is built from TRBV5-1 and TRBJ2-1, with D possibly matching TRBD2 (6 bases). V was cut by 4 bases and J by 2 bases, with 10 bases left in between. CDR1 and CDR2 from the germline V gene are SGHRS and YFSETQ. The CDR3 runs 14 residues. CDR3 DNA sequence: TGCGCCAGCAGCGGGTCGGGAGCCTACAATGAGCAGTTCTTC. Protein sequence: CASSGSGAYNEQFF.

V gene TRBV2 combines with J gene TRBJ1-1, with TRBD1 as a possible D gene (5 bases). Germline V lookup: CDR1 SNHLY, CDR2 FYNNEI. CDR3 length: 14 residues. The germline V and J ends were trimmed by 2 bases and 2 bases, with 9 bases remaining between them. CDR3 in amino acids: CASSERGLNTEAFF. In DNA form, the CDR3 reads TGTGCCAGCAGTGAAAGGGGACTAAACACTGAAGCTTTCTTT.

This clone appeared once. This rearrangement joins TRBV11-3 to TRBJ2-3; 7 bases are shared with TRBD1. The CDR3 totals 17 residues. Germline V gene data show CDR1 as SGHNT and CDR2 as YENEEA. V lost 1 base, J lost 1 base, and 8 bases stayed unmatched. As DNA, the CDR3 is TGTGCCAGCAGCTTAGTCCTCGGGACAGTCGGCACAGATACGCAGTATTTT. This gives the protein CASSLVLGTVGTDTQYF.

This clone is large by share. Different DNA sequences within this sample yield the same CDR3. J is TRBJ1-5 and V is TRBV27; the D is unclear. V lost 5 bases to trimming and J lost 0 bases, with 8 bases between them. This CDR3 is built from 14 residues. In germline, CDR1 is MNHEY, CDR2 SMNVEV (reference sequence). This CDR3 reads CASSTEHSNQPQHF. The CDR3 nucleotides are TGTGCCAGCAGTACGGAGCATAGCAATCAGCCCCAGCATTTT.

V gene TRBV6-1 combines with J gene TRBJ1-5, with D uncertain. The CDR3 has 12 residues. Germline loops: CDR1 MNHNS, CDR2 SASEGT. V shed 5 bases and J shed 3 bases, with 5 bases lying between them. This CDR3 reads CASSKDNQPQHF. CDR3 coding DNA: TGTGCCAGCAGTAAGGACAATCAGCCCCAGCATTTT.

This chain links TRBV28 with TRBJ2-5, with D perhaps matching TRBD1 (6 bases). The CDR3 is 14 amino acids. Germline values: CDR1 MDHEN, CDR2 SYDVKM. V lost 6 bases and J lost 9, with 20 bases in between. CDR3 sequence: CASRQTQGSVPQYF. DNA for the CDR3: TGTGCCAGCAGACAAACACAGGGATCGGTACCCCAGTACTTC.

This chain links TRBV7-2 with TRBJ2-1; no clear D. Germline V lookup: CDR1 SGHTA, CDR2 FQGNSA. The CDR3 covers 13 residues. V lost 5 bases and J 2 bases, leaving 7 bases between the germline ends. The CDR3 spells CASSPQAYNEQFF. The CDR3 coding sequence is TGTGCCAGCAGCCCCCAAGCCTACAATGAGCAGTTCTTC.

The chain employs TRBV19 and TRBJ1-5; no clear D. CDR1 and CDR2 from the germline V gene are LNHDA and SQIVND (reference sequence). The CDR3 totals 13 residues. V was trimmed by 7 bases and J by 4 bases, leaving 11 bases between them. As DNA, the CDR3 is TGTGCCAGTAATGTTGGGTGGAATCAGCCCCAGCATTTT. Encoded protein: CASNVGWNQPQHF.

The CDR3 sequence is CASSISSTAGFYNSPLHF. Here the CDR3 DNA reads TGTGCCAGCAGTATCTCGTCGACGGCAGGCTTTTATAATTCACCCCTCCACTTT. The chain is built from TRBV27 and TRBJ1-6; no firm D call. The CDR3 covers 18 residues. Per germline, CDR1 MNHEY and CDR2 SMNVEV (reference sequence). V was cut by 5 bases and J by 4 bases, with 21 bases left in between.